Reported below is one T cell receptor beta chain. Primers used in a second PCR of roughly 6 to 12 cycles were a sample-barcoded 5' primer and a J-beta primer mix. TCRdb called the 5' RACE reads again in MiXCR, with one record for every CDR3 protein. The table records about 840,000 distinct CDR3 sequences, roughly 29% of them present only once. These data belong to a study of blood T cells in healthy people across ages. This CDR3 has 19 residues. Trimming stripped 2 bases from V and 8 bases from J, with 30 bases between. Per germline, CDR1 MNHEY and CDR2 SMNVEV (reference sequence). These data were likewise used in another study, on T cells of mothers and their children. This second study notes: No T cell clones of persistent microchimeric origin were detected.

The chain has TRBV27 and TRBJ1-2, with a tentative D call TRBD1 (5 bases). The clonotype comes from a woman aged 40 to 50 in good health. Sequences were obtained from blood. Here the CDR3 DNA reads TGTGCCAGCAGTTTAGTCGAGGGGAAACCCGCCCTATCAGAGGAAGGCTACACCTTC. Translating it yields CASSLVEGKPALSEEGYTF.